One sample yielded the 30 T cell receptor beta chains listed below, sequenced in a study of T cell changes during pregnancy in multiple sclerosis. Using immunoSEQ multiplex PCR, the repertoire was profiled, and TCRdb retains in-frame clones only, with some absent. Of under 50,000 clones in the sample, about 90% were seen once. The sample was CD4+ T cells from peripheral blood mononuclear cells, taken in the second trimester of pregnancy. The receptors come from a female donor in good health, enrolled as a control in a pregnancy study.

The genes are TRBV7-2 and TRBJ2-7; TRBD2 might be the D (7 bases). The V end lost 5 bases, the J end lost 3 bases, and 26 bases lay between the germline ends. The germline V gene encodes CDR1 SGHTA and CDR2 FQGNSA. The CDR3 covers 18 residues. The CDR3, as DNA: TGTGCCAGCAGCCCCGAGTGGGGGGGGCGGTGGGGAAACTACGAGCAGTACTTC. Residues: CASSPEWGGRWGNYEQYF. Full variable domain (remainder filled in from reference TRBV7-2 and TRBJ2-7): GAGVSQSPSNKVTEKGKDVELRCDPISGHTALYWYRQSLGQGLEFLIYFQGNSAPDKSGLPSDRFSAERTGGSVSTLTIQRTQQEDSAVYLCASSPEWGGRWGNYEQYFGPGTRLTVT.

CDR3: CSAGDRLAPEAGELFF. The CDR3 DNA follows: TGCAGCGCGGGGGACAGGTTGGCTCCTGAGGCCGGGGAGCTGTTTTTT. This sequence joins TRBV29-1 and TRBJ2-2; 8 bases are a match to TRBD1. Looked up from germline, CDR1 is SQVTM and CDR2 is ANQGSEA. The V gene end was trimmed by 7 bases and the J gene end by 6 bases; junction bases not matched to a gene: 16. CDR3 length: 16 residues.

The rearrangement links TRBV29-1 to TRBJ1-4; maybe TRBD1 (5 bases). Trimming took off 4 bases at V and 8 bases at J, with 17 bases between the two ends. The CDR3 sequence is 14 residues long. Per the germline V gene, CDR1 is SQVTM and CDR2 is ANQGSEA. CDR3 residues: CSVVGGDLGEKLFF. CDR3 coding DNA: TGCAGCGTTGTCGGGGGGGATCTCGGAGAAAAACTGTTTTTT.

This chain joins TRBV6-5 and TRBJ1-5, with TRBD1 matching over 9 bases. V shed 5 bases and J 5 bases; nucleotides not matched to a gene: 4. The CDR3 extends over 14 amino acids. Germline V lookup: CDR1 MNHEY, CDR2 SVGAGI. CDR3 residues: CASSGGTGYQPQHF. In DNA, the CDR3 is TGTGCCAGCAGTGGCGGGACAGGGTATCAGCCCCAGCATTTT.

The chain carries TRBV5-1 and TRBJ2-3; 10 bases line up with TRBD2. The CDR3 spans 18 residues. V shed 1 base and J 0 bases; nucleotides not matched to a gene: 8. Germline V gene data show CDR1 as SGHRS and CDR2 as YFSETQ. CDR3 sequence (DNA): TGCGCCAGCAGCTTGTGGGGTAGCGGGGGGACAAGCACAGATACGCAGTATTTT. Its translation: CASSLWGSGGTSTDTQYF.

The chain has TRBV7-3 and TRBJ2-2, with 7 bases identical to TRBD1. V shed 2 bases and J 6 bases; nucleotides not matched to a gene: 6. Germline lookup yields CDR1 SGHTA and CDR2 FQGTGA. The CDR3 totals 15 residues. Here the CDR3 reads CASSLQGESAGELFF. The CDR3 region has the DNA TGTGCCAGCAGCTTACAGGGGGAGTCCGCCGGGGAGCTGTTTTTT. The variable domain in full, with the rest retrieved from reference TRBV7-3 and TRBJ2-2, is GAGVSQTPSNKVTEKGKYVELRCDPISGHTALYWYRQSLGQGPEFLIYFQGTGAADDSGLPNDRFFAVRPEGSVSTLKIQRTERGDSAVYLCASSLQGESAGELFFGEGSRLTVL.

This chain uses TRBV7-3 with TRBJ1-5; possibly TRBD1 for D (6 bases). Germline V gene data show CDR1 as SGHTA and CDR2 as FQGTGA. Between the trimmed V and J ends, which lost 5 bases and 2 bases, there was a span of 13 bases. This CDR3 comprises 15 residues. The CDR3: CASSPRGEGNQPQHF. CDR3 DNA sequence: TGTGCCAGCAGCCCCAGGGGCGAAGGCAATCAGCCCCAGCATTTT.

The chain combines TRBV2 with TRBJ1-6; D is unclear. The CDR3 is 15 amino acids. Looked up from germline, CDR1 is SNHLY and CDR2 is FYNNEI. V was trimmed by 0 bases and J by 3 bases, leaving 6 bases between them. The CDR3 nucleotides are TGTGCCAGCAGTGAAGCACGGGACTATAATTCACCCCTCCACTTT. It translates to CASSEARDYNSPLHF.

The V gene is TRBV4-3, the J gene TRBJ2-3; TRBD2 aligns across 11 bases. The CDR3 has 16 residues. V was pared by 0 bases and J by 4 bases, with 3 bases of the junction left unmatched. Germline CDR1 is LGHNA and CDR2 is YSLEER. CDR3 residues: CASSQDLAGGADTQYF. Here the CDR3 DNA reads TGCGCCAGCAGCCAAGATCTAGCGGGGGGTGCAGATACGCAGTATTTT.

CDR3 sequence reads: CASSPRTENYGYTF. Written as DNA, the CDR3 is TGTGCCAGCTCACCTCGGACAGAAAACTATGGCTACACCTTC. This chain joins TRBV18 and TRBJ1-2, with a tentative D call TRBD1 (6 bases). The CDR3 is 14 amino acids. CDR1 is KGHSH and CDR2 is LQKENI in the germline V gene. Trimming pared 3 bases from V and 2 bases from J, leaving 10 bases between.

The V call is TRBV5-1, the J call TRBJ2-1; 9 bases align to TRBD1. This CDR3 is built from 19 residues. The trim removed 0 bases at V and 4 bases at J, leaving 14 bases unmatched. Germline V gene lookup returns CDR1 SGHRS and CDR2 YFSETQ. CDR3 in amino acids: CASSLGGTGLGPRYNEQFF. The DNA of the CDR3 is TGCGCCAGCAGCTTGGGAGGGACAGGGTTAGGGCCCAGATACAATGAGCAGTTCTTC.

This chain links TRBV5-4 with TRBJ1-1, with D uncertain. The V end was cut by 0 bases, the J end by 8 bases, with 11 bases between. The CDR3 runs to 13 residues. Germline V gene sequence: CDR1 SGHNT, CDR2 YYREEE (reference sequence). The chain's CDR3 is CASSLGLTTEAFF. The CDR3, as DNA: TGTGCCAGCAGCTTGGGTCTCACGACAGAAGCTTTCTTT.

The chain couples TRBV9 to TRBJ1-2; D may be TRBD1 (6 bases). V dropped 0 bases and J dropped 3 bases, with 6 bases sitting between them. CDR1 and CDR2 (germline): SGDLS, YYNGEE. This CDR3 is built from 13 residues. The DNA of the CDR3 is TGTGCCAGCAGCGTAGAGGGGGACTATGGCTACACCTTC. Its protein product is CASSVEGDYGYTF.

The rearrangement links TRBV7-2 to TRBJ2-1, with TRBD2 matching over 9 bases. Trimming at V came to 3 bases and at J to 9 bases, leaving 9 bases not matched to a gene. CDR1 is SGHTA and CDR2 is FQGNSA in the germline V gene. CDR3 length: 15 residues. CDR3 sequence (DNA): TGTGCCAGCAGCTTGAGTAGCGGGGGACTCGGTGAGCAGTTCTTC. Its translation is CASSLSSGGLGEQFF. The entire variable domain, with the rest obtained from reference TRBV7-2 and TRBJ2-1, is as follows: GAGVSQSPSNKVTEKGKDVELRCDPISGHTALYWYRQSLGQGLEFLIYFQGNSAPDKSGLPSDRFSAERTGGSVSTLTIQRTQQEDSAVYLCASSLSSGGLGEQFFGPGTRLTVL.

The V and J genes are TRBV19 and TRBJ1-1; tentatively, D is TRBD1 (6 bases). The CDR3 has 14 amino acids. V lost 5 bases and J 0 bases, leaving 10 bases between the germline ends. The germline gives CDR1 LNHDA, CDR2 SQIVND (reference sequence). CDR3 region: CASSRRGMNTEAFF. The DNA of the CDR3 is TGTGCCAGTAGTCGCAGGGGAATGAACACTGAAGCTTTCTTT.

The CDR3 DNA is TGTGCCTGGAGTGCAGTCACCTATAATTCACCCCTCCACTTT. Its translation: CAWSAVTYNSPLHF. The chain couples TRBV30 to TRBJ1-6; D call uncertain. CDR3 size: 14 residues. Germline V gene lookup returns CDR1 GTSNPN and CDR2 SVGIG (reference sequence). Trimming took off 1 base at V and 2 bases at J, with 6 bases between the two ends.

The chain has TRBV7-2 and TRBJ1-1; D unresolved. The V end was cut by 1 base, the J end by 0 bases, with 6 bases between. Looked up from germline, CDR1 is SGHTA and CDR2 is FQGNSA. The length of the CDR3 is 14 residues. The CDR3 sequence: CASSLDGLNTEAFF. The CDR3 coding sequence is TGTGCCAGCAGCTTAGACGGGTTGAACACTGAAGCTTTCTTT.

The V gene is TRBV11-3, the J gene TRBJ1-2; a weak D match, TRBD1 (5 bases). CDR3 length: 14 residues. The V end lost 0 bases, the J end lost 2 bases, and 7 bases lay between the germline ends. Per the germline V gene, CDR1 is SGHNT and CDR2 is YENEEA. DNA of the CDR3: TGTGCCAGCAGCTTAGAAGACAGAAACTATGGCTACACCTTC. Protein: CASSLEDRNYGYTF.

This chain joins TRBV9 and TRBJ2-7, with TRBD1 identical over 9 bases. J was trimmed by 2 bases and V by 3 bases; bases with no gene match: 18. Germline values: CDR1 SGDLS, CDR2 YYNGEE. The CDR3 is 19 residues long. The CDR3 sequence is CASSAGTGRQGWGAYEQYF. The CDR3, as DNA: TGTGCCAGCAGCGCAGGGACAGGGCGACAGGGTTGGGGCGCCTACGAGCAGTACTTC.

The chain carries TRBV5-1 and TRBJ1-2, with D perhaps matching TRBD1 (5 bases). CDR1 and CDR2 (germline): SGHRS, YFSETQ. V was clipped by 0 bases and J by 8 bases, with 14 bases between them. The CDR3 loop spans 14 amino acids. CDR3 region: CASSLAPGGSGYTF. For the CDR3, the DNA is TGCGCCAGCAGCTTGGCCCCGGGGGGTAGCGGCTACACCTTC.

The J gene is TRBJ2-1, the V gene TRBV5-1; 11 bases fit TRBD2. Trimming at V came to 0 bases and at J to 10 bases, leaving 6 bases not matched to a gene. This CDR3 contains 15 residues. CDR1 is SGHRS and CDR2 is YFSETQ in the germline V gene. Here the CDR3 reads CASSLVSGGAGEQFF. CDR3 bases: TGCGCCAGCAGCTTGGTTAGCGGGGGGGCCGGGGAGCAGTTCTTC.

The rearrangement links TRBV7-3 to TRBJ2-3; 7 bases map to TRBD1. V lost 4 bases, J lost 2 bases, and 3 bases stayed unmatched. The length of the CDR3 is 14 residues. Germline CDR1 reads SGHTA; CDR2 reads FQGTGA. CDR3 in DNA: TGTGCCAGCAGCTCGGGACAGTTCACAGATACGCAGTATTTT. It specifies CASSSGQFTDTQYF.

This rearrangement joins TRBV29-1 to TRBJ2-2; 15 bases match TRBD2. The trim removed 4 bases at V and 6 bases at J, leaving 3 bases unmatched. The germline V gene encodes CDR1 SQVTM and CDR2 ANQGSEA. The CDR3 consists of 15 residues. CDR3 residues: CSVGGLAGGAGELFF. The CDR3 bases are TGCAGCGTTGGGGGACTAGCGGGGGGAGCCGGGGAGCTGTTTTTT.

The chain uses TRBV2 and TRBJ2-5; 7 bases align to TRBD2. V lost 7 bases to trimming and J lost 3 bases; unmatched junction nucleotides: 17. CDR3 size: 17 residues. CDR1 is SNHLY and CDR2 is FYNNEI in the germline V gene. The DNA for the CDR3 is TGTGCCAGCAAAGTTGGGGGGGGAGCAGGTAGTAAAGAGACCCAGTACTTC. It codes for CASKVGGGAGSKETQYF.

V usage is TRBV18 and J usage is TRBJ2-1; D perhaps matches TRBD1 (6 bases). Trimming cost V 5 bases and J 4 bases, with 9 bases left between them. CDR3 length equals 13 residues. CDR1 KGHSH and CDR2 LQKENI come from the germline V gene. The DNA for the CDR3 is TGTGCCAGCTCAAGTACAGGGTACAATGAGCAGTTCTTC. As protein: CASSSTGYNEQFF.

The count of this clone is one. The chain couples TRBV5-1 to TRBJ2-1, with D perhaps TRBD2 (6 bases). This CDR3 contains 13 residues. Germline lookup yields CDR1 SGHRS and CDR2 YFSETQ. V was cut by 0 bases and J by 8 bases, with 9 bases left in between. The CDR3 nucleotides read TGCGCCAGCAGCTTGGTGGGGGGACATGAGCAGTTCTTC. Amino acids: CASSLVGGHEQFF.

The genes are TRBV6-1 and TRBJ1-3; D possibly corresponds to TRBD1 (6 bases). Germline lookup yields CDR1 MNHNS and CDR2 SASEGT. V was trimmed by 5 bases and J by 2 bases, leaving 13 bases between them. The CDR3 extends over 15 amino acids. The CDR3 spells CASSREPGAGNTIYF. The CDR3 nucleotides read TGTGCCAGCAGTCGGGAACCAGGGGCTGGAAACACCATATATTTT.

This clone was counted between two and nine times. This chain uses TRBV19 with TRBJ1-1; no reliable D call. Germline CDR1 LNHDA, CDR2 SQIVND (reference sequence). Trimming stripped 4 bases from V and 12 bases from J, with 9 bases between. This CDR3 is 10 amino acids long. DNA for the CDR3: TGTGCCAGTAGTAGAGGTTCGCCTTTCTTT. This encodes CASSRGSPFF.

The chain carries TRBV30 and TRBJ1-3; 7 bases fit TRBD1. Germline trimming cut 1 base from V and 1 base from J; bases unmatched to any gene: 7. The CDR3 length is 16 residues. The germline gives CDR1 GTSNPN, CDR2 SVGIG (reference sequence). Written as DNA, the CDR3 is TGTGCCTGGAGTGCTACAGGGGTCTGGTCTGGAAACACCATATATTTT. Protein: CAWSATGVWSGNTIYF.

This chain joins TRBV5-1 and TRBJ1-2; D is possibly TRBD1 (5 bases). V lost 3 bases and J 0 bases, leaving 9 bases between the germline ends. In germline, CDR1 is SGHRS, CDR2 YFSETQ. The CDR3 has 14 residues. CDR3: CASSSGGTNYGYTF. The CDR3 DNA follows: TGCGCCAGCAGCTCGGGGGGAACTAACTATGGCTACACCTTC.